This T cell receptor (beta chain) was recorded in a study of T cells expressing NK-cell markers (dated by TCRdb to about 2020). General notes on the study: Three sorted T-cell subsets (CD3+CD56+NKG2C+, CD3+CD56+NKG2C- and CD3+CD56-NKG2C+) from several donors had their TCR beta-chain repertoires profiled. Among the eight sequenced donors, only one was HCMV-seronegative, while the other seven were HCMV-seropositive. Sequencing of the libraries produced 2 x 150 bp reads on Illumina HiSeq 2000/2500, MiSeq or NextSeq. All eight donors whose samples were sequenced were randomly selected healthy volunteers, three of them men and five women.

As to this clonotype: Its target antigen remains unknown.

HCMV-specific IgG was detected in serum with a commercial ELISA kit to determine HCMV serostatus. Peripheral blood mononuclear cells were isolated from blood by Ficoll density gradient centrifugation. Summary of the overall study and its limitations: Those dominant clonotypes were again the most abundant among CD3+CD56-NKG2C+ cells in four donors, at about 25-65%. In six donors, the dominant CD3+CD56+NKG2C+ clonotypes were among the top 10 CD8+ clonotypes and accounted for about 1.0-7.5% of CD8+ T cells. Whether the expanded NKG2C-expressing T cell clones were specific for HCMV antigens was left unclear.

In the germline V gene (reference sequence), CDR1 corresponds to DFQATT and CDR2 to SNEGSKA. Measured from the cysteine to the phenylalanine, the CDR3 is 17 residues long. No DNA is recorded. Sequencing took place on an Illumina HiSeq 2000. The TCR beta cDNA libraries were made using 5'RACE template switching, a step that added both a universal primer site and unique molecular identifiers. Priming for cDNA synthesis came from the TCR beta constant segment, and two successive PCR amplification steps followed. The authors' analysis ran thus. MIGEC was used to demultiplex reads and group the reads by UMI, and MiTCR was used to assemble and quantify clonotypes. Only TCR cDNA sequences supported by at least two reads were kept to exclude erroneous sequences. The tcR package was used for downstream repertoire analysis, and clonotypes were matched across fractions by CDR3 nucleotide sequence plus V segment. VDJmatch was used to annotate antigen specificity against VDJdb, with one amino acid substitution in CDR3 allowed. The reads, reprocessed by TCRdb, yield one row per CDR3 protein sequence and no DNA. It is TCRdb's table, rather than the study itself, that gives the V and J calls and clone size. The sample table on file contains some 600,000 distinct CDR3 sequences. Roughly 3.4% of the sample is taken by the ten largest.

The sequenced sample consisted of blood T cells: a sorted CD56 or NKG2C T cell subset, CD4+ or CD8+ T cells, or bulk PBMC T cells (not recorded which). Rearrangement joined TRBV20-1 to TRBJ2-1; the TCRdb D gene call, TRBD2, has no DNA to confirm it. This TCR came from a man younger than 30 in good health. Donor details come from another sample of the same person, matched by shared clones. The CDR3 loop reads CSARAEQAGVIHNEQFF.